This paragraph covers one T cell receptor (beta chain) sequence. Its antigen is still unknown. Assay used: immunoSEQ multiplex PCR; TCRdb lists only in-frame clones, some missing. The sample contains 90,000 to 120,000 clones, around 90% of which appear only once. CDR1 SGDLS and CDR2 YYNGEE come from the germline V gene. This CDR3 has 14 amino acids. V gave up 1 base and J gave up 1 base, with 8 bases separating them. These data come from a study of OX40 agonist ivuxolimab in advanced cancers. Turning to the study itself: The dose-escalation cohort had hepatocellular carcinoma, melanoma, renal cell or head and neck cancer.

Overall study results and limits: Some patients who did not respond also had low normalized T-cell clonal expansion. CD4+ and CD8+ T cells in blood underwent clonal expansion by week 6 at 0.1 to 3.0 mg/kg.

The source is an adult with an advanced solid tumor such as melanoma, head and neck, liver or kidney cancer. J is TRBJ2-5 and V is TRBV9, with D perhaps matching TRBD1 or TRBD2 (5 bases each). Sequenced material: CD4+ or CD8+ T cells sorted from blood, taken in a trial of the OX40 agonist ivuxolimab. CDR3 DNA sequence: TGTGCCAGCAGCGTAAAAGGGACCCAAGAGACCCAGTACTTC. The encoded protein is CASSVKGTQETQYF.